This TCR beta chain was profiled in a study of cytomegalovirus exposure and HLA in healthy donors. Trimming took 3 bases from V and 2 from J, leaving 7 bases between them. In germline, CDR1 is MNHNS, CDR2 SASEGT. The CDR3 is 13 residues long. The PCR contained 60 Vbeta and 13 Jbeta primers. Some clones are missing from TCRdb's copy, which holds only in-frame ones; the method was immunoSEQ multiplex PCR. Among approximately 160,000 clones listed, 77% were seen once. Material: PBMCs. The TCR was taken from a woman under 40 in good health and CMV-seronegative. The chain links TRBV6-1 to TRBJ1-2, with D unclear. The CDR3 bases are TGTGCCAGCAGTGATTCGGGGAACTATGGCTACACCTTC. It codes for CASSDSGNYGYTF.